This T cell receptor (beta chain) is drawn from a study of T cells in localized non-small cell lung cancer. Study-wide findings and caveats: Multi-region tumor sequencing was not done, so intratumor heterogeneity could not be excluded. Higher T cell density in the blood was associated with longer overall survival, whereas higher adjacent-lung clonality associated with shorter survival. Adjacent uninvolved lung tissue had the highest T cell clonality, exceeding tumor. Appearance in adjacent lung was seen for a median around 60 of the top 100 tumor clones.

Germline trimming cut 5 bases from V and 6 bases from J; bases unmatched to any gene: 10. Germline-derived CDR1 and CDR2 are MNHNY and SVGAGI (reference sequence). This CDR3 contains 15 residues. Repertoires were generated with immunoSEQ multiplex PCR, while TCRdb's copy carries only in-frame clones and drops some. The top ten hold roughly 21% of the sample, which has 50,000 or so clones, over 80% seen once. About this clone itself: Its antigen remains unknown.

The chain combines TRBV6-6 with TRBJ1-5, with 7 positions matching TRBD1. The sample in question was peripheral blood, obtained before any cancer treatment. The receptor was isolated from a female donor older than 55 with stage II squamous cell lung carcinoma. CDR3 DNA: TGTGCCAGCAGTGCCCGACGAGGGGGCGGTCAGCCCCAGCATTTT. This sequence encodes CASSARRGGGQPQHF.